The rows below give T cell receptor beta chains drawn from one sample of a study of cytomegalovirus exposure and HLA in healthy donors. Only in-frame clones appear in the TCRdb table, and some are missing; sequencing was by immunoSEQ multiplex PCR. The sample has roughly 120,000 clones, 81% seen once. The source material was PBMCs. All receptors derive from a woman aged 30 to 39 in good health and CMV-seronegative. Each CDR3 is given with its conserved first and last residue.

>TRBJ2-5|TRBV7-7|15
CASSLGSGVMETQYF
>TRBJ2-3|TRBV27|18
CASSLFGREGSGTDTQYF
>TRBJ2-7|TRBV7-8|14
CASSPRDWSYEQYF
>TRBJ2-1|TRBV7-2|18
CASSLASPGTSTYNEQFF
>TRBJ1-1|TRBV11-2|13
CASSLRDSTEAFF
>TRBJ2-5|TRBV7-9|14
CASSLGDWTETQYF
>TRBJ2-5|TRBV5-1|14
CASSWLGRAETQYF
>TRBJ2-1|TRBV18|19
CASSRRGLAGERAYNEQFF
>TRBJ2-1|TRBV19|13
CASSISLVYEQFF
>NA|TRBV2|12
CASLAGGYEQYF
>TRBJ2-2|TRBV7-9|16
CASSSGTVLPGGELFF
>TRBJ2-1|TRBV9|15
CASSGTGEGMNEQFF
>TRBJ2-1|TRBV7-2|14
CASSFPGGSNEQFF
>TRBJ2-1|TRBV21-1|14
CASSGTSGSGVQFF
>TRBJ2-3|TRBV5-1|15
CASSLLAGRTDTQYF
>TRBJ1-4|TRBV5-5|14
CASSFQGDNEKLFF
>TRBJ2-1|TRBV7-9|17
CSSSLASGVGSYNEQFF
>TRBJ2-5|TRBV5-4|15
CASRSQGTFQETQYF
>TRBJ2-1|TRBV30|16
CAWSTPRTSGGNEQFF
>TRBJ2-1|TRBV30|15
CAWRPREFSYNEQFF
>TRBJ1-5|TRBV19|15
CASSIIRHSNQPQHF
>TRBJ1-5|TRBV6-1|14
CATRRDSVNQPQHF
>TRBJ2-1|TRBV11-3|12
CASATGGYEQFF
>TRBJ2-3|TRBV18|14
CASSPRELADTQYF
>TRBJ2-7|TRBV5-1|12
CASSFQGDEQYF
>TRBJ2-1|TRBV4-1|18
CASSPLSSSSGSLNEQFF
>TRBJ2-1|TRBV7-7|14
CASSLIGEYNEQFF
>TRBJ2-3|TRBV5-6|16
CASSFEQRSDTDTQYF
>TRBJ2-1|TRBV12-2|17
CASRAPSREGVYNEQFF